This entry concerns a single T cell receptor beta chain. The antigen is undetermined. The entry originates in a study of T cell responses to AZD1222 COVID-19 vaccine. Using immunoSEQ multiplex PCR, the repertoire was profiled, and TCRdb retains in-frame clones only, with some absent. The sample carries 95,000 to 150,000 clones, about 90% recorded once. Study conclusions and caveats: CD4 TCRs associated with vaccination spanned spike, dominating at 160-218 and 743-854. White British ancestry dominated among donors, who included more females, and clonal diversity was possibly underestimated. Repertoires were sampled only after the peak T cell response.

Trimming took 3 bases from V and 7 from J; bases not matched to a gene: 4. CDR3 length: 14 residues. In germline, CDR1 is MDHEN, CDR2 SYDVKM. The chain joins TRBV28 to TRBJ2-1; TRBD2 matches 9 bases. The source of this sequence is an adult in good health. The material sequenced was peripheral blood, taken on day 0 of AZD1222 vaccination. CDR3 in amino acids: CASSFGTSRNEQFF. CDR3 nucleotides: TGTGCCAGCAGTTTTGGGACTAGCAGGAATGAGCAGTTCTTC. Full variable domain (rest looked up from reference TRBV28 and TRBJ2-1): DVKVTQSSRYLVKRTGEKVFLECVQDMDHENMFWYRQDPGLGLRLIYFSYDVKMKEKGDIPEGYSVSREKKERFSLILESASTNQTSMYLCASSFGTSRNEQFFGPGTRLTVL.